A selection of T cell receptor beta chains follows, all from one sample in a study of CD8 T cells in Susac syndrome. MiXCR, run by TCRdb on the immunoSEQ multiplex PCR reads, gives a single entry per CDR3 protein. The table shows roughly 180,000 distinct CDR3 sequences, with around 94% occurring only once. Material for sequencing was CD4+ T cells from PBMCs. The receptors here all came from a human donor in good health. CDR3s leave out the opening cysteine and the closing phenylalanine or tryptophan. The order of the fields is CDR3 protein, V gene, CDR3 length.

CDR3: SARTVSSYNEQF
V: TRBV20-1
length: 12

CDR3: ASSPTGGVGQPQH
V: TRBV2
length: 13

CDR3: ASSQESGARQY
V: TRBV4-3
length: 11

CDR3: AWRPPGSWHSPLH
V: TRBV30
length: 13

CDR3: ASSESAVQPQH
V: TRBV7-9
length: 11

CDR3: ASSLATTSGRETQY
V: TRBV7-2
length: 14

CDR3: ASRPGTGGYGYT
V: TRBV27
length: 12

CDR3: AGTGTTGSYGYT
V: TRBV7-9
length: 12

CDR3: ATSLLIGEDIQY
V: TRBV15
length: 12

CDR3: ASSSLRGQSYNEQF
V: TRBV7-9
length: 14

CDR3: ATSREALAGGPRSYNEQF
V: TRBV15
length: 18

CDR3: ASSKRDGLLLA
V: TRBV21-1
length: 11

CDR3: AWSPRGLTDTQY
V: TRBV30
length: 12

CDR3: ASRGLGGQETQY
V: TRBV19
length: 12

CDR3: ASSENWARSYEQY
V: TRBV2
length: 13

CDR3: ASRQTSGGAYEQY
V: TRBV3-1
length: 13

CDR3: SARDLSISNYEQY
V: TRBV20-1
length: 13

CDR3: ASKDRYEQY
V: TRBV27
length: 9

CDR3: ASSGDNRGPQETQY
V: TRBV5-1
length: 14

CDR3: SARVGGYYGYT
V: TRBV20-1
length: 11

CDR3: ASSVKRNTEAF
V: TRBV6-1
length: 11

CDR3: ASSQQGARTEAF
V: TRBV12-3/TRBV12-4
length: 12

CDR3: ASSSSGTRAF
V: TRBV7-9
length: 10

CDR3: ASSGDTDQPQH
V: TRBV12-3/TRBV12-4
length: 11

CDR3: ASSRETGGYT
V: TRBV12-3/TRBV12-4
length: 10

CDR3: ASSSSPGRTSQETQY
V: TRBV7-9
length: 15

CDR3: ASSVLRTPETYEQY
V: TRBV9
length: 14

CDR3: ASSRFGDTQY
V: TRBV9
length: 10

CDR3: ASIRDGYT
V: TRBV2
length: 8